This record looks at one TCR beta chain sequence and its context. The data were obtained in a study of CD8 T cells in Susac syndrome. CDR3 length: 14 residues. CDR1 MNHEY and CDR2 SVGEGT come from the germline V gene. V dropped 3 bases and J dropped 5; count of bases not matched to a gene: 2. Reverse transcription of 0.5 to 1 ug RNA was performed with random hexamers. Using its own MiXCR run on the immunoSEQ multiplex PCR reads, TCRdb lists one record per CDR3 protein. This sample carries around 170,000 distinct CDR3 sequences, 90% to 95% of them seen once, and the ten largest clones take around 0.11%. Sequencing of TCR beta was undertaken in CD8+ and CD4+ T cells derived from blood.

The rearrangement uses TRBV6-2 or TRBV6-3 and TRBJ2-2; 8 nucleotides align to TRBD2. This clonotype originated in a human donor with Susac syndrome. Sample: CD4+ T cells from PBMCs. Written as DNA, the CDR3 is TGTGCCAGCAGTTATGGACTAGCAACCGGGGAGCTGTTTTTT. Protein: CASSYGLATGELFF.